This T cell receptor beta chain was profiled in a study of shared clonotypes between healthy human individuals. Looking at the study overall: Every donor yielded three CD4 naive, three CD4 memory, two CD8 naive and one CD8 memory plate. Points from the study as a whole: Sample collection involved blood only; tissue repertoires are likely different. About 4.5% of naive CD4 clonotypes were common to a handful of donors.

Germline-derived CDR1 and CDR2 are SEHNR and FQNEAQ (reference sequence). V was shortened by 4 bases and J by 6 bases, with 10 bases between the two germline ends. This CDR3 comprises 13 residues. Method: immunoSEQ multiplex PCR; TCRdb's copy keeps in-frame clones and lacks some. In the table there are roughly 2.6 million clones, roughly nine tenths of which are singletons. About this clone: Its antigen is not known. The sample carries other DNA sequences with the same CDR3.

The chain combines TRBV7-9 with TRBJ2-1; tentatively, D is TRBD2 (5 bases). The TCR originated in a young man in good health. The sample taken for sequencing was naive CD4+ T cells sorted from blood. Subset defined: CD45RA+ positively selected. In nucleotides, the CDR3 is TGTGCCAGCAGCTCGTCAGGAGGCAATGAGCAGTTCTTC. Translating it yields CASSSSGGNEQFF.